This TCR beta chain was profiled in a study of human T cells and chemical hapten exposure. General study findings and limits: Sensitization with DPC brought no change to TCRs above 1 in 1000 in frequency. Expanded TCRs grouped into significantly more large CDR3 similarity clusters than controls produced.

This sample's time point: patch test 2, 6 weeks after DPC sensitization. Treatment reported: therapeutic diphenylcyclopropenone sensitization with weekly scalp DPC. This clonotype was recorded at least ten times. The antigen is not known. In the library, unique molecular identifiers were attached to individual cDNA molecules. Each CDR3 protein is one row after TCRdb ran MiXCR on the RACE reads. The table lists tens of thousands of distinct CDR3 sequences, 7.5% to 9.5% of them singletons. CDR1 and CDR2 (germline): SQVTM, ANQGSEA. The CDR3 contains 11 residues. V was pared by 4 bases and J by 8 bases, with 11 bases between.

The specimen comprised whole blood, sampled in connection with sensitization to the hapten diphenylcyclopropenone (DPC). This sequence originates from a woman aged 45-60 years with alopecia areata. Some clones in this sample may be carry-over from other donors' samples. The chain carries TRBV29-1 and TRBJ1-2; D is undetermined. The CDR3 loop reads CSVGSTVGYTF. The CDR3 DNA follows: TGCAGCGTTGGAAGCACGGTGGGCTACACCTTC.